These T cell receptor beta chains were read from a single sample in a study of blood T cell repertoires in COVID-19. The table came from immunoSEQ multiplex PCR; TCRdb's copy has only in-frame clones and leaves some out. The sample contains about 430,000 clones, approximately 88% of which appear only once. Sequenced input: PBMCs or T cells enriched from blood (not recorded which). Every receptor here comes from a woman in her 30s with acute COVID-19. The CDR3 runs from the conserved cysteine through the conserved F or W. The D gene is left open where the match is weak.

cdr3_aa j_call v_call d_call cdr3_length
CASSSGQYEQYF TRBJ2-7 TRBV28 NA 12
CASSSPPGQAYNEQFF TRBJ2-1 TRBV7-2 TRBD1 16
CASSLVGLAGVTDTQYF TRBJ2-3 TRBV7-2 TRBD2 17
CASSLVGTGAYEQYF TRBJ2-7 TRBV5-4 TRBD1 15
CATSSSGGFNEQFF TRBJ2-1 TRBV24-1 TRBD2 14
CASSQDWGGEQYF TRBJ2-7 TRBV3-1/TRBV3-2 NA 13
CASGLVHRVGVNYGYTF TRBJ1-2 TRBV12-5 NA 17
CASRQTGLYGYTF TRBJ1-2 TRBV6-5 TRBD1 13
CASSQPRSYTQYF TRBJ2-3 TRBV4-1 NA 13
CASTSGGLGTEAFF TRBJ1-1 TRBV27 TRBD1 14
CATSDRMVRDTNYNEQFF TRBJ2-1 TRBV24-1 NA 18
CASSEEAAASGNTIYF TRBJ1-3 TRBV2 NA 16
CASSQGVLTGTYSYNSPLHF TRBJ1-6 TRBV4-1 NA 20
CASSYDSQKPLNTIYF TRBJ1-3 TRBV7-2 NA 16
CATSGADRGGSNQPQHF TRBJ1-5 TRBV24-1 TRBD1 17
CASSPWQGGETQYF TRBJ2-5 TRBV28 NA 14
CASSQDLGSGGPVEQYF TRBJ2-7 TRBV4-3 TRBD2 17
CASSPEWESYEQYF TRBJ2-7 TRBV18 NA 14
CASSLSDTQYF TRBJ2-3 TRBV9 NA 11
CASSFQGNTEAFF TRBJ1-1 TRBV2 NA 13
CASGREGQPQHF TRBJ1-5 TRBV30 NA 12
CASSLRQGPFYGYTF TRBJ1-2 TRBV7-2 TRBD1 15
CSFLAGTGLYNQPQHF TRBJ1-5 TRBV29-1 TRBD1 16
CASSPQGQFSYEQYF TRBJ2-7 TRBV9 TRBD1 15
CASSDSGGADTDTQYF TRBJ2-3 TRBV7-3 NA 16
CASSHSRQLFF TRBJ1-4 TRBV19 NA 11
CASSLALLGNTIYF TRBJ1-3 TRBV7-3 NA 14
CATRTGGVEKLFF TRBJ1-4 TRBV2 TRBD1 13
CASSLIYMNTEAFF TRBJ1-1 TRBV5-1 NA 14
CAISEPGQGNQPQHF TRBJ1-5 TRBV10-3 TRBD1 15
CSVYLGTDPGYTQYF TRBJ2-3 TRBV29-1 TRBD1 15
CASSITGLGLYNEQFF TRBJ2-1 TRBV19 NA 16
CASSSFVAGTYNEQFF TRBJ2-1 TRBV5-1 TRBD2 16
CASRLGTLYTDTQYF TRBJ2-3 TRBV5-1 NA 15
CASSSFLAGGTGELFF TRBJ2-2 TRBV6-5 TRBD2 16
CASSYRGHVNSPLHF TRBJ1-6 TRBV2 TRBD1 15
CASSLAGGRADTQYF TRBJ2-3 TRBV7-8 NA 15
CASRPKQVPTGELFF TRBJ2-2 TRBV6-5 NA 15
CASSLETGRASYEQYF TRBJ2-7 TRBV7-9 TRBD1 16
CASSQALVSTGELFF TRBJ2-2 TRBV3-1/TRBV3-2 NA 15
CASGTGTGNNEKLFF TRBJ1-4 TRBV12-5 TRBD1 15
CASSLEPAEEAFF TRBJ1-1 TRBV5-6 NA 13
CASSLSRTGNTIYF TRBJ1-3 TRBV7-9 NA 14
CASSRPRGGPDYTQYF TRBJ2-3 TRBV14 NA 16
CASSERRPIAGQETQYF TRBJ2-5 TRBV6-1 TRBD2 17
CASSQRTGVNYGYTF TRBJ1-2 TRBV4-3 TRBD1 15
CATSRDTRGGGSTLHF TRBJ1-6 TRBV15 NA 16
CASSQGAGSSGNTIYF TRBJ1-3 TRBV3-1/TRBV3-2 NA 16
CASSTRGSNQPQHF TRBJ1-5 TRBV19 NA 14
CASSDKAGAPTDTQYF TRBJ2-3 TRBV6-4 NA 16
CASSQDLEGTGELFF TRBJ2-2 TRBV3-1/TRBV3-2 NA 15
CASSYAIGQGAYQPQHF TRBJ1-5 TRBV6-2/TRBV6-3 TRBD1 17
CASSPGVYAGTDTQYF TRBJ2-3 TRBV7-3 NA 16
CATSDYTGVEQYF TRBJ2-7 TRBV24-1 TRBD1 13